Below are 13 T cell receptor beta chains sequenced from a single sample in a study of T-cell reconstitution after alpha-beta-depleted transplantation in children. A library of TCRbeta sequences, prepared with unique molecular identifiers, was generated. TCRdb re-derived calls from the PCR reads in MiXCR, one entry per CDR3 protein. The sample records around 450,000 distinct CDR3 sequences, 43% being singletons. Here the sequenced sample was PBMCs, taken before TCRalphabeta/CD19-depleted stem cell transplant. Every receptor here comes from a girl aged 2 to 10 with aplastic anemia, due to receive a stem cell transplant.

This clonotype has more than one count but fewer than ten. The chain links TRBV4-1 to TRBJ2-1; D is undetermined. Trimming removed 3 bases from V and 9 bases from J, with 15 bases in between. This CDR3 has 14 residues. Per germline, CDR1 MGHRA and CDR2 YSYEKL. CDR3 DNA sequence: TGCGCCAGCAGCCACGTGACGTCCTGGGGTGAGCAGTTCTTC. Encoded protein: CASSHVTSWGEQFF.

The chain is built from TRBV20-1 and TRBJ2-6; unclear D gene. With 6 bases removed from V and 0 bases from J, the gap between germline ends came to 15 bases. This CDR3 spans 16 amino acids. Germline CDR1 DFQATT, CDR2 SNEGSKA (reference sequence). The CDR3 DNA reads TGCAGTGCCAGTATACGGGTCCCCTCTGGGGCCAACGTCCTGACTTTC. As protein: CSASIRVPSGANVLTF.

The table lists this clonotype with a few counts. This chain connects TRBV28 to TRBJ2-1, with D perhaps TRBD1 (5 bases). The ends were cut back, 5 bases at V and 4 bases at J, with 15 bases in the middle. CDR3 length: 15 amino acids. CDR1 is MDHEN, CDR2 SYDVKM, per germline. The CDR3 DNA reads as TGTGCCAGCAGTACCCCCTCCCAGGGTTACAATGAGCAGTTCTTC. Its protein is CASSTPSQGYNEQFF.

This clonotype was detected many times. This chain connects TRBV29-1 to TRBJ2-7, with 7 bases identical to TRBD2. With V trimmed by 6 bases and J by 0 bases, 11 bases remained unmatched. This CDR3 region has 15 residues. Looked up from germline, CDR1 is SQVTM and CDR2 is ANQGSEA. The CDR3, as DNA: TGCAGCGTGCACGACCAGCGGGGTGACTCCTACGAGCAGTACTTC. Protein product: CSVHDQRGDSYEQYF.

The genes are TRBV7-6 and TRBJ2-3, with D unclear. Germline V gene sequence: CDR1 SGHVS, CDR2 FNYEAQ. This CDR3 is 16 amino acids long. The V and J ends lost 0 bases and 1 base respectively, with 11 bases between them. This chain's CDR3 is CASSLAAVGGTDTQYF. CDR3 bases: TGTGCCAGCAGCTTAGCTGCGGTCGGAGGCACAGATACGCAGTATTTT.

This chain connects TRBV7-8 to TRBJ1-2, with D possibly matching TRBD1 (6 bases). The germline V and J ends were trimmed by 0 bases and 6 bases, with 17 bases remaining between them. The CDR3 has 16 residues. CDR1 is SGHVS, CDR2 FQNEAQ, per germline. DNA for the CDR3: TGTGCCAGCAGCTTAGCGGGGGGGCGCGATCAAGATGGCTACACCTTC. Translated: CASSLAGGRDQDGYTF. The complete variable domain, with remaining parts taken from reference TRBV7-8 and TRBJ1-2, reads GAGVSQSPRYKVAKRGQDVALRCDPISGHVSLFWYQQALGQGPEFLTYFQNEAQLDKSGLPSDRFFAERPEGSVSTLKIQRTQQEDSAVYLCASSLAGGRDQDGYTFGSGTRLTVV.

This clonotype was observed many times. This rearrangement joins TRBV5-1 to TRBJ1-1; unclear D gene. The germline CDR1 and CDR2 sequences are SGHRS and YFSETQ. The CDR3 length is 15 residues. The V end was cut by 0 bases, the J end by 0 bases, with 9 bases between. DNA of the CDR3: TGCGCCAGCAGCTTGGGGGAAGTCGTGAACACTGAAGCTTTCTTT. Its translation is CASSLGEVVNTEAFF.

This clonotype has just a few counts. The chain uses TRBV20-1 and TRBJ2-7; the match to TRBD1 covers 10 bases. The CDR3 consists of 14 residues. Trimming at V came to 2 bases and at J to 6 bases, leaving 7 bases not matched to a gene. Germline CDR1 DFQATT, CDR2 SNEGSKA (reference sequence). The CDR3 spells CSARRTGGLSEQYF. The CDR3 DNA sequence: TGCAGTGCTAGAAGGACAGGGGGATTAAGCGAGCAGTACTTC.

This clonotype was found a few times. This chain's CDR3 is CAWNRGTGKDEQFF. CDR3 coding DNA: TGTGCCTGGAACCGAGGGACGGGCAAAGATGAGCAGTTCTTC. The V gene is TRBV30, the J gene TRBJ2-1, with D perhaps given as TRBD1 or TRBD2 (5 bases each). This CDR3 is 14 amino acids long. Trimming removed 4 bases from V and 8 bases from J, with 18 bases in between. Per germline, CDR1 GTSNPN and CDR2 SVGIG (reference sequence). The full variable domain, completed using reference TRBV30 and TRBJ2-1, is SQTIHQWPATLVQPVGSPLSLECTVEGTSNPNLYWYRQAAGRGLQLLFYSVGIGQISSEVPQNLSASRPQDRQFILSSKKLLLSDSGFYLCAWNRGTGKDEQFFGPGTRLTVL.

This clonotype occurred once. J is TRBJ2-5 and V is TRBV29-1; D uncertain. CDR3 size: 13 residues. Trimming stripped 5 bases from V and 2 bases from J, with 12 bases between. Germline CDR1 reads SQVTM; CDR2 reads ANQGSEA. The CDR3 DNA reads TGCAGCGTTCTAGGGTACAGACAAGAGACCCAGTACTTC. This translates into CSVLGYRQETQYF.

The chain joins TRBV20-1 to TRBJ2-2, with D perhaps matching TRBD2 (6 bases). Trimming pared 6 bases from V and 6 bases from J, leaving 11 bases between. This CDR3 has 12 residues. Germline V gene sequence: CDR1 DFQATT, CDR2 SNEGSKA (reference sequence). As DNA, the CDR3 is TGCAGTGCCACTGGGGACTCCGGGGAGCTGTTTTTT. Translating gives CSATGDSGELFF.

CDR3 nucleotides: TGTGCCAGCAGTTTAAGAGGGTTGGGCTACACCTTC. It translates to CASSLRGLGYTF. The chain joins TRBV12-3 or TRBV12-4 to TRBJ1-2; D gene ambiguous. V was cut by 2 bases and J by 8 bases, with 9 bases left in between. The CDR3 is 12 amino acids.

This rearrangement joins TRBV12-3 or TRBV12-4 to TRBJ2-1; D unresolved. This CDR3 has 11 amino acids. The ends were cut back, 1 base at V and 8 bases at J, with 3 bases in the middle. The CDR3 DNA follows: TGTGCCAGCAGTTTAGAATATGAGCAGTTCTTC. Translated, it gives CASSLEYEQFF.